This T cell receptor (beta chain) was sequenced for a study of response to subunit inactivated influenza vaccine. From the RT-PCR reads, TCRdb called clonotypes with MiXCR, one entry per CDR3 protein. The sample contains about 540,000 distinct CDR3 sequences, roughly a quarter of which appear only once. Study-wide findings and caveats: The authors put forward the suggestion that each seasonal influenza vaccination may bring in only a limited number of new T cells.

This clonotype was recorded a few times. Its antigen is unidentified. Germline V gives CDR1 LGHNA, CDR2 YSLEER. V was shortened by 4 bases and J by 7 bases, with 15 bases between the two germline ends. The CDR3 is 14 residues long. This same sample was also taken into another study, of T cells expressing NK-cell markers. As reported in that work: Production of TCR beta cDNA relied on 5'RACE template switching with UMIs. Cells sorted as CD3+CD56+NKG2C+, CD3+CD56+NKG2C- and CD3+CD56-NKG2C+ T cells supplied the TCR beta repertoires. Seven HCMV-seropositive donors and one seronegative donor made up the eight sequenced donors. HCMV specificity of the expanded NKG2C+ T cell clones was not established.

The chain employs TRBV4-3 and TRBJ2-3; D may match TRBD1 or TRBD2 (6 bases each). This sequence originates from a man between 50 and 59 years old who received an inactivated influenza vaccine. The sample consisted of CD4+ T cells sorted from PBMCs, taken 12 days after vaccination. As DNA, the CDR3 is TGCGCCAGCAGCCGTGAGGGGGGCCAAAATACGCAGTATTTT. Protein product: CASSREGGQNTQYF.